This T cell receptor beta chain was observed in a study of Ad26.COV2.S vaccination and SARS-CoV-2 variants. Study-level points and caveats: The TCR breadth and depth analyses may have produced an underestimate of total T cell responses.

Of note for this clone: Its target is not known.

Regarding treatment: some 20 received Ad26.COV2.S at low or high dose, single or two shots; about 5 received placebo; per-sample allocation not given. Specimens were obtained on day 63 following the first vaccine or placebo injection. An Ad26 vector was used to express Wuhan-strain SARS-CoV-2 spike as the vaccine. TCRdb keeps only in-frame clones here, not all; method: immunoSEQ multiplex PCR. Of about 350,000 clones in the sample, about 87% were seen once. The V and J ends lost 5 bases and 5 bases, in that order; junction bases with no gene match: 8. The germline CDR1 and CDR2 sequences are LGHNA and YNFKEQ. The CDR3 extends over 15 amino acids.

This material consisted of peripheral blood, taken in a trial of Ad26.COV2.S vaccine versus placebo. The receptor's source is a person aged 18-65 years who received the Ad26.COV2.S COVID-19 vaccine or a placebo. The chain joins TRBV4-2 to TRBJ1-5, with 8 nucleotides matching TRBD1. Here the CDR3 reads CASSNTGTGYQPQHF. DNA for the CDR3: TGTGCCAGCAGCAATACCGGGACAGGCTATCAGCCCCAGCATTTT.